Presented here are 24 T cell receptor beta chains from one specimen sequenced in a study of blood T cell repertoires in COVID-19. The assay was immunoSEQ multiplex PCR, and TCRdb's table has in-frame clones only and misses some. The table includes fewer than 400,000 clones, 89% detected once. The specimen sequenced was PBMCs or T cells enriched from blood (not recorded which). These TCRs come from a woman aged 25 to 39 who had recovered from COVID-19.

J is TRBJ2-5 and V is TRBV7-3; D is unresolved. CDR1 is SGHTA and CDR2 is FQGTGA in the germline V gene. This CDR3 contains 14 residues. V was pared by 2 bases and J by 1 base, with 8 bases between. CDR3 amino acids: CASSLGPSQETQYF. The CDR3 coding sequence is TGTGCCAGCAGCTTAGGCCCTTCCCAAGAGACCCAGTACTTC.

This clone was found once. This chain uses TRBV19 with TRBJ1-5; D possibly corresponds to TRBD1 (6 bases). CDR3 length: 15 amino acids. V was shortened by 3 bases and J by 11 bases, with 20 bases between the two germline ends. Germline CDR1 is LNHDA and CDR2 is SQIVND (reference sequence). CDR3 DNA sequence: TGTGCCAGTAGTATGGACAGTGCGGTGTATTTAGCCCAGCATTTT. Protein sequence: CASSMDSAVYLAQHF. The full variable domain, rest sourced from reference TRBV19 and TRBJ1-5, is DGGITQSPKYLFRKEGQNVTLSCEQNLNHDAMYWYRQDPGQGLRLIYYSQIVNDFQKGDIAEGYSVSREKKESFPLTVTSAQKNPTAFYLCASSMDSAVYLAQHFGDGTRLSIL.

This clone was counted only a few times. A read error may account for a junction end that differs from germline. V and J are TRBV30 and TRBJ2-7, with D perhaps TRBD2 (5 bases). CDR1 and CDR2 (germline): GTSNPN, SVGIG (reference sequence). This CDR3 contains 11 residues. CDR3 nucleotide sequence: TGTGCTTGGATGACGGGAACCGAGCAGTACTTC. Its translation is CAWMTGTEQYF. Full variable domain (missing parts from reference TRBV30 and TRBJ2-7): SQTIHQWPATLVQPVGSPLSLECTVEGTSNPNLYWYRQAAGRGLQLLFYSVGIGQISSEVPQNLSASRPQDRQFILSSKKLLLSDSGFYLCAWMTGTEQYFGPGTRLTVT.

The chain employs TRBV6-5 and TRBJ1-5, with no clear D. Germline CDR1 MNHEY, CDR2 SVGAGI. CDR3 length: 15 residues. Trimming took off 9 bases at V and 3 bases at J, with 18 bases between the two ends. CDR3: CASTRDEQLNQPQHF. DNA of the CDR3: TGTGCCAGTACTAGGGATGAACAGCTCAATCAGCCCCAGCATTTT.

This chain links TRBV12-5 with TRBJ1-5; no reliable D call. Deletions cut 1 base from V and 0 bases from J, with 10 bases between. The CDR3 is 16 residues long. The germline V gene has CDR1 LGHNT and CDR2 FRNRAP. CDR3 bases: TGTGCTAGTGGTTTGGGTACTAAGGCTAGCAATCAGCCCCAGCATTTT. As protein: CASGLGTKASNQPQHF.

The chain employs TRBV11-1 and TRBJ2-7; tentatively, D is TRBD2 (6 bases). The germline V gene has CDR1 SGHAT and CDR2 FQDESV (reference sequence). The V end was cut by 4 bases, the J end by 1 base, with 14 bases between. The CDR3 has 15 amino acids. CDR3 sequence reads: CASSWLAVGSYEQYF. The CDR3 DNA follows: TGTGCCAGCAGCTGGTTAGCGGTGGGTTCCTACGAGCAGTACTTC.

The genes are TRBV5-6 and TRBJ2-1; 7 positions agree with TRBD2. Trimming at V came to 4 bases and at J to 7 bases, leaving 17 bases not matched to a gene. CDR3 length: 17 amino acids. Germline-derived CDR1 and CDR2 are SGHDT and YYEEEE. The CDR3: CASSPAGRVATRNEQFF. The CDR3 DNA reads as TGTGCCAGCAGCCCTGCGGGGAGGGTAGCGACTAGAAATGAGCAGTTCTTC.

Note on this clone: Other DNA sequences within the sample encode an identical CDR3. The chain combines TRBV7-9 with TRBJ1-1; D is unclear. The CDR3 runs 14 residues. Germline V gives CDR1 SEHNR, CDR2 FQNEAQ (reference sequence). Trimming removed 1 base at V and 1 base at J, with 7 bases between. The CDR3 here is CASSLGRGNTEAFF. The CDR3 DNA reads TGTGCCAGCAGCTTAGGCCGGGGGAACACTGAAGCTTTCTTT.

This clone was detected once. The chain joins TRBV3-1 (or the pseudogene TRBV3-2) to TRBJ2-2; D unclear. The CDR3 has 16 residues. CDR1 and CDR2 (germline): LGHDT, YNNKEL (reference sequence). Trimming pared 4 bases from V and 0 bases from J, leaving 12 bases between. As DNA, the CDR3 is TGTGCCAGCAGCCGACGGCGCGGCCCGAACACCGGGGAGCTGTTTTTT. Its translation is CASSRRRGPNTGELFF.

The CDR3 loop reads CASKIDRINGYTF. In nucleotides, the CDR3 is TGTGCCAGCAAAATCGACAGGATAAATGGCTACACCTTC. V usage is TRBV28 and J usage is TRBJ1-2; possible D gene TRBD1, 6 bases. The CDR3 loop spans 13 amino acids. Trimming took 7 bases from V and 6 from J, leaving 15 bases between them. The germline V gene has CDR1 MDHEN and CDR2 SYDVKM.

This clone was seen once. This chain links TRBV4-1 with TRBJ2-7; TRBD2 aligns across 10 bases. The CDR3 runs 15 residues. The V segment lost 6 bases and the J segment 4 bases; nucleotides outside the gene matches: 9. Per the germline V gene, CDR1 is MGHRA and CDR2 is YSYEKL. CDR3: CASRETSGDAYEQYF. CDR3 sequence (DNA): TGCGCCAGCAGGGAAACTAGCGGGGATGCGTACGAGCAGTACTTC.

The chain carries TRBV14 and TRBJ2-7; 8 nucleotides align to TRBD1. Germline V CDR1 and CDR2: SGHDN, FVKESK. CDR3 length: 15 residues. V lost 0 bases, J lost 4 bases, and 5 bases stayed unmatched. Here the CDR3 reads CASSQDWTGSYEQYF. DNA for the CDR3: TGTGCCAGCAGCCAAGATTGGACAGGGTCGTACGAGCAGTACTTC.

This chain links TRBV5-1 with TRBJ1-1; the match to TRBD1 covers 9 bases. Germline CDR1 and CDR2: SGHRS and YFSETQ. There are 19 residues in the CDR3. J gave up 4 bases and V 3 bases, and 19 bases lay outside the gene matches. As DNA, the CDR3 is TGCGCCAGCAGCTCGGATGATTTTTGGGGGACAGGGCGCGGCACTGAAGCTTTCTTT. It translates to CASSSDDFWGTGRGTEAFF.

This clone was found a few times. V gene TRBV20-1 combines with J gene TRBJ2-7; D remains unclear. Germline V gives CDR1 DFQATT, CDR2 SNEGSKA (reference sequence). The CDR3 has 11 residues. Trimming took 5 bases from V and 1 from J, leaving 6 bases between them. As DNA, the CDR3 is TGCAGTGCTTCCCTATCCTACGAGCAGTACTTC. It encodes CSASLSYEQYF.

The chain uses TRBV20-1 and TRBJ1-1; 7 nucleotides line up with TRBD1. This CDR3 has 14 amino acids. Germline lookup yields CDR1 DFQATT and CDR2 SNEGSKA (reference sequence). With V trimmed by 3 bases and J by 1 base, 5 bases remained unmatched. The DNA of the CDR3 is TGCAGTGCTAGTCCCCGGACAGGGAACACTGAAGCTTTCTTT. Encoded protein: CSASPRTGNTEAFF.

Here the CDR3 DNA reads TGTGCCAGCAGCCCGGGACAGGGGGCTGGCAATCAGCCCCAGCATTTT. It translates to CASSPGQGAGNQPQHF. This chain links TRBV7-9 with TRBJ1-5, with 12 bases fitting TRBD1. V was clipped by 5 bases and J by 2 bases; unmatched bases: 4. Germline V gene sequence: CDR1 SEHNR, CDR2 FQNEAQ (reference sequence). The CDR3 extends over 16 amino acids.

CDR3 sequence: CASSVLNGDSPLHF. As DNA, the CDR3 is TGTGCCAGCAGCGTTCTTAACGGGGATTCACCCCTCCACTTT. The chain is built from TRBV9 and TRBJ1-6, with D hard to call. Germline-derived CDR1 and CDR2 are SGDLS and YYNGEE. This CDR3 spans 14 amino acids. Trimming pared 2 bases from V and 8 bases from J, leaving 11 bases between.

This clone was seen a few times. The chain is built from TRBV11-2 and TRBJ2-2; possibly TRBD1 for D (6 bases). The CDR3 covers 13 residues. Trimming stripped 4 bases from V and 16 bases from J, with 19 bases between. From germline, CDR1 is SGHAT and CDR2 FQNNGV. CDR3 nucleotide sequence: TGTGCCAGCAGCTATCAGGACAGAACCCGTGGGTTTTTT. Translated, it gives CASSYQDRTRGFF.

The chain has TRBV5-1 and TRBJ2-1; 7 nucleotides agree with TRBD2. The CDR3 consists of 16 residues. CDR1 SGHRS and CDR2 YFSETQ come from the germline V gene. V lost 2 bases, J lost 5 bases, and 10 bases stayed unmatched. CDR3 DNA sequence: TGCGCCAGCAGCTTTGCCCCTAGCGGCCTGAACAATGAGCAGTTCTTC. This sequence encodes CASSFAPSGLNNEQFF.

The V and J genes are TRBV3-1 (or the pseudogene TRBV3-2) and TRBJ2-7, with TRBD1 matching 8 bases. J gave up 6 bases and V 1 base, and 5 bases lay outside the gene matches. There are 14 residues in the CDR3. The germline CDR1 and CDR2 sequences are LGHDT and YNNKEL (reference sequence). The CDR3 nucleotides read TGTGCCAGCAGCCAAGCCGGGACAGGTCTCGAGCAGTACTTC. Its translation is CASSQAGTGLEQYF.

The chain combines TRBV29-1 with TRBJ1-2; D ambiguous. The V and J ends lost 3 bases and 8 bases respectively, with 10 bases between them. The CDR3 totals 11 residues. Germline loops: CDR1 SQVTM, CDR2 ANQGSEA. In DNA, the CDR3 is TGCAGCGTTGAGATGAACAAAGGCTACACCTTC. Its translation: CSVEMNKGYTF.

This rearrangement joins TRBV27 to TRBJ1-5, with D tentatively TRBD1 (6 bases). Trimming left V 2 bases short and J 3 bases short, with 8 bases between. Germline V gene lookup returns CDR1 MNHEY and CDR2 SMNVEV (reference sequence). The CDR3 runs 14 residues. The DNA of the CDR3 is TGTGCCAGCAGTTTAAGGGGGACCAATCAGCCCCAGCATTTT. As protein: CASSLRGTNQPQHF.

This clone was picked up one time. The chain recombines TRBV27 with TRBJ2-1; 10 bases match TRBD2. With V trimmed by 1 base and J by 10 bases, 4 bases remained unmatched. Germline assignment: CDR1 MNHEY and CDR2 SMNVEV (reference sequence). The CDR3 extends over 14 amino acids. This chain's CDR3 is CASSLLASGGEQFF. DNA for the CDR3: TGTGCCAGCAGTTTATTGGCTAGCGGGGGAGAGCAGTTCTTC.

The CDR3 loop reads CASSIKRGVQQFF. In DNA, the CDR3 is TGTGCCAGTAGTATCAAACGGGGGGTTCAGCAGTTCTTC. This sequence joins TRBV19 and TRBJ2-1; 7 bases match TRBD2. Germline trimming cut 3 bases from V and 11 bases from J; bases unmatched to any gene: 7. Looked up from germline, CDR1 is LNHDA and CDR2 is SQIVND (reference sequence). The CDR3 runs to 13 residues.